Each of the 25 T cell receptor beta chains below was sequenced from the same sample in a study of shared clonotypes between healthy human individuals. Sequencing was performed with immunoSEQ multiplex PCR; in TCRdb, only in-frame clones are kept and a portion is missing. Of millions of clones in the sample, approximately 94% are singletons; the top ten hold roughly 0.14%. The sequenced sample was naive CD4+ T cells sorted from blood. Regarding subset: CD45RA+ positively selected. The receptors stem from a man younger than 30 in good health.

V and J are TRBV30 and TRBJ2-3, with 10 bases fitting TRBD2. The CDR3 has 15 residues. V gave up 3 bases and J gave up 3 bases; unmatched junction bases: 6. In germline, CDR1 is GTSNPN, CDR2 SVGIG (reference sequence). The CDR3 loop is CAWRAGTSETDTQYF. DNA for the CDR3: TGTGCCTGGAGAGCCGGGACTAGCGAAACAGATACGCAGTATTTT.

J is TRBJ2-7 and V is TRBV30, with D possibly matching TRBD2 (6 bases). The V end was cut by 5 bases, the J end by 4 bases, with 15 bases between. Germline lookup yields CDR1 GTSNPN and CDR2 SVGIG (reference sequence). This CDR3 contains 13 residues. The CDR3, as DNA: TGTGCCTGGGGGCACGCGGGGTCTTACGAGCAGTACTTC. Amino acids: CAWGHAGSYEQYF.

The table lists this clone with a count of one. The chain carries TRBV2 and TRBJ2-2; D might be TRBD1 (5 bases). Germline loops: CDR1 SNHLY, CDR2 FYNNEI. Trimming took 5 bases from V and 4 from J, leaving 14 bases between them. CDR3 length equals 15 residues. The CDR3 loop is CASSRQGGLTGELFF. The DNA for the CDR3 is TGTGCCAGCAGTAGGCAGGGTGGGCTCACCGGGGAGCTGTTTTTT.

The rearrangement links TRBV7-2 to TRBJ1-1; maybe TRBD1 (6 bases). Trimming cost V 3 bases and J 1 base, with 18 bases left between them. CDR3 length: 17 residues. CDR1 and CDR2 from the germline V gene are SGHTA and FQGNSA. This chain's CDR3 is CASSFFGSGTWNTEAFF. The CDR3 coding sequence is TGTGCCAGCAGCTTTTTTGGCTCCGGGACATGGAACACTGAAGCTTTCTTT.

This chain uses TRBV16 with TRBJ1-5, with no clear D. V lost 2 bases and J 0 bases, leaving 8 bases between the germline ends. Germline V gene data show CDR1 as KGHSY and CDR2 as FQNENV. The CDR3 loop spans 15 amino acids. The CDR3 reads CASSQRTGSNQPQHF. CDR3 sequence (DNA): TGTGCCAGCAGCCAAAGGACGGGTAGCAATCAGCCCCAGCATTTT.

This clone was seen once. The chain joins TRBV19 to TRBJ1-2, with D uncertain. CDR1 is LNHDA and CDR2 is SQIVND in the germline V gene (reference sequence). The CDR3 loop spans 11 amino acids. Trimming left V 5 bases short and J 8 bases short, with 9 bases between. Here the CDR3 reads CASSLDFGYTF. CDR3 nucleotides: TGTGCCAGTAGTCTCGACTTCGGCTACACCTTC.

The gene calls are TRBV5-4 and TRBJ1-2, with TRBD1 matching over 7 bases. J gave up 7 bases and V 4 bases, and 4 bases lay outside the gene matches. The CDR3 length is 12 residues. Germline loops: CDR1 SGHNT, CDR2 YYREEE (reference sequence). The CDR3, as DNA: TGTGCCAGCAGCCTACGACAGGGTGGCTACACCTTC. Residues: CASSLRQGGYTF. Together with reference TRBV5-4 and TRBJ1-2, the CDR3 gives the full variable domain: ETGVTQSPTHLIKTRGQQVTLRCSSQSGHNTVSWYQQALGQGPQFIFQYYREEENGRGNFPPRFSGLQFPNYSSELNVNALELDDSALYLCASSLRQGGYTFGSGTRLTVV.

For this clone: Other DNA sequences in this sample translate to the same CDR3. J is TRBJ2-3 and V is TRBV15; D not certain. Germline V gives CDR1 LNHNV, CDR2 YYDKDF (reference sequence). CDR3 length equals 14 residues. The V gene lost 0 bases and the J gene lost 2 bases, with 6 bases spanning the gap. The DNA of the CDR3 is TGTGCCACCAGCAGAGATGGTCCCACAGATACGCAGTATTTT. As protein: CATSRDGPTDTQYF.

The genes are TRBV7-2 and TRBJ2-3, with D possibly matching TRBD2 (5 bases). The CDR3 covers 16 residues. CDR1 and CDR2 from the germline V gene are SGHTA and FQGNSA. Trimming took 5 bases from V and 4 from J, leaving 19 bases between them. CDR3 sequence reads: CASSPLGGFGSDTQYF. CDR3 DNA sequence: TGTGCCAGCAGCCCACTTGGCGGGTTTGGGTCAGATACGCAGTATTTT.

About this clone itself: Other DNA sequences in this sample translate to the same CDR3. The chain carries TRBV7-2 and TRBJ2-7; no firm D call. CDR1 SGHTA and CDR2 FQGNSA come from the germline V gene. The CDR3 has 12 residues. V lost 5 bases and J lost 2, with 7 bases in between. CDR3 sequence reads: CASSPTPYEQYF. The CDR3 region has the DNA TGTGCCAGCAGCCCTACCCCCTACGAGCAGTACTTC.

The rearrangement links TRBV5-5 to TRBJ1-3; D is ambiguous. CDR1 SGHKS and CDR2 YYEKEE come from the germline V gene (reference sequence). V was cut by 6 bases and J by 0 bases, with 16 bases left in between. This CDR3 is built from 16 residues. CDR3 DNA: TGTGCCAGCACCACGACTGGACTTTACTCTGGAAACACCATATATTTT. It encodes CASTTTGLYSGNTIYF. The full variable domain, in which reference TRBV5-5 and TRBJ1-3 provide the parts outside the CDR3, is DAGVTQSPTHLIKTRGQQVTLRCSPISGHKSVSWYQQVLGQGPQFIFQYYEKEERGRGNFPDRFSARQFPNYSSELNVNALLLGDSALYLCASTTTGLYSGNTIYFGEGSWLTVV.

The chain carries TRBV7-2 and TRBJ1-4; 8 nucleotides agree with TRBD1. Germline V CDR1 and CDR2: SGHTA, FQGNSA. With 3 bases clipped from V and 8 bases from J, the junction kept 14 bases outside the gene matches. The CDR3 runs 17 residues. The CDR3 sequence: CASSFRPPQGAGEKLFF. For the CDR3, the DNA is TGTGCCAGCAGCTTTCGGCCCCCGCAGGGGGCGGGGGAAAAACTGTTTTTT. Filled out from reference TRBV7-2 and TRBJ1-4, the complete variable domain reads GAGVSQSPSNKVTEKGKDVELRCDPISGHTALYWYRQSLGQGLEFLIYFQGNSAPDKSGLPSDRFSAERTGGSVSTLTIQRTQQEDSAVYLCASSFRPPQGAGEKLFFGSGTQLSVL.

CDR3 DNA: TGTGCCAGCAGCCGCCACGCCGAACTCCACACCGGGGAGCTGTTTTTT. This encodes CASSRHAELHTGELFF. V usage is TRBV14 and J usage is TRBJ2-2; D uncertain. The CDR3 length is 16 residues. The V end lost 4 bases, the J end lost 3 bases, and 15 bases lay between the germline ends. The germline gives CDR1 SGHDN, CDR2 FVKESK.

V and J are TRBV10-1 and TRBJ1-1; D remains ambiguous. Per germline, CDR1 WNHNN and CDR2 SYGVQD (reference sequence). The CDR3 contains 14 residues. V was clipped by 0 bases and J by 4 bases, with 9 bases between them. The CDR3 here is CASSESSGVTEAFF. The CDR3 nucleotides are TGCGCCAGCAGTGAGTCTAGTGGGGTCACTGAAGCTTTCTTT.

The V call is TRBV9, the J call TRBJ2-3; D gene uncertain. Germline-derived CDR1 and CDR2 are SGDLS and YYNGEE. The V gene lost 5 bases and the J gene lost 2 bases, with 18 bases spanning the gap. The CDR3 has 16 amino acids. CDR3 protein: CASSLLPGFVTDTQYF. In DNA form, the CDR3 reads TGTGCCAGCAGTCTCCTCCCCGGGTTTGTCACAGATACGCAGTATTTT.

The V and J genes are TRBV7-2 and TRBJ2-7; the D is unclear. V lost 5 bases and J 4 bases, leaving 15 bases between the germline ends. Germline CDR1 is SGHTA and CDR2 is FQGNSA. This CDR3 contains 14 residues. The CDR3, as DNA: TGTGCCAGCAGCGCCACTTTCCTAGGGTACGAGCAGTACTTC. It encodes CASSATFLGYEQYF.

The chain links TRBV18 to TRBJ1-2, with D tentatively TRBD1 (6 bases). The CDR3 consists of 17 residues. Trimming left V 4 bases short and J 1 base short, with 19 bases between. Germline CDR1 is KGHSH and CDR2 is LQKENI. CDR3 loop: CASSLGQPGAGNYGYTF. The DNA for the CDR3 is TGTGCCAGCTCACTCGGACAGCCCGGTGCGGGTAACTATGGCTACACCTTC.

In its sample, this clone was seen once. V and J are TRBV27 and TRBJ1-2; 9 positions agree with TRBD1. Germline V gene sequence: CDR1 MNHEY, CDR2 SMNVEV (reference sequence). The CDR3 length is 17 residues. The V segment lost 6 bases and the J segment 4 bases; nucleotides outside the gene matches: 15. Here the CDR3 DNA reads TGTGCCAGCAGGAAACAGGGGGCATCCACGACGCCCTATGGCTACACCTTC. Its protein is CASRKQGASTTPYGYTF.

The rearrangement joins TRBV28 to TRBJ2-5; 7 positions agree with TRBD1. In germline, CDR1 is MDHEN, CDR2 SYDVKM. This CDR3 region has 14 residues. Trimming at V came to 8 bases and at J to 4 bases, leaving 10 bases not matched to a gene. CDR3 sequence: CASSGQPGVETQYF. The DNA for the CDR3 is TGTGCCAGCTCGGGACAGCCGGGCGTAGAGACCCAGTACTTC.

The chain recombines TRBV2 with TRBJ2-6, with D unresolved. V was cut by 4 bases and J by 0 bases, with 13 bases left in between. This CDR3 is 17 amino acids long. Germline CDR1 SNHLY, CDR2 FYNNEI. CDR3 DNA: TGTGCCAGCAGTGCCCTGTTTCTCCTCTCTGGGGCCAACGTCCTGACTTTC. As protein: CASSALFLLSGANVLTF.

Notes on this clone: Other DNA sequences from this sample encode an identical CDR3 as well. The rearrangement uses TRBV9 and TRBJ2-3; maybe TRBD1 (6 bases). Germline V gene sequence: CDR1 SGDLS, CDR2 YYNGEE. The germline V and J ends were trimmed by 0 bases and 2 bases, with 10 bases remaining between them. This CDR3 comprises 15 residues. CDR3 sequence (DNA): TGTGCCAGCAGCGTAGGCGCAGGGGCCACAGATACGCAGTATTTT. This translates into CASSVGAGATDTQYF.

This chain links TRBV7-8 with TRBJ2-7; no definite D call. V lost 2 bases and J 2 bases, leaving 10 bases between the germline ends. Germline V gene data show CDR1 as SGHVS and CDR2 as FQNEAQ. The CDR3 contains 14 residues. CDR3 protein: CASSLLANTYEQYF. The DNA of the CDR3 is TGTGCCAGCAGCTTATTGGCCAACACCTACGAGCAGTACTTC. Combining the CDR3 with reference TRBV7-8 and TRBJ2-7 gives the whole variable domain GAGVSQSPRYKVAKRGQDVALRCDPISGHVSLFWYQQALGQGPEFLTYFQNEAQLDKSGLPSDRFFAERPEGSVSTLKIQRTQQEDSAVYLCASSLLANTYEQYFGPGTRLTVT.

Concerning this clone: This same CDR3 is encoded by further DNA sequences in the sample. The chain couples TRBV5-1 to TRBJ2-7; D is tentatively TRBD1 or TRBD2 (5 bases each). The V gene lost 2 bases and the J gene lost 2 bases, with 14 bases spanning the gap. Germline V gives CDR1 SGHRS, CDR2 YFSETQ. The CDR3 covers 15 residues. Written as DNA, the CDR3 is TGCGCCAGCAGCTTAACCGGGACCGGGGCCTACGAGCAGTACTTC. Protein product: CASSLTGTGAYEQYF.

This chain uses TRBV10-3 with TRBJ2-3, with D tentatively TRBD1 (5 bases). The CDR3 has 13 residues. Germline V CDR1 and CDR2: ENHRY, SYGVKD. Trimming removed 3 bases from V and 2 bases from J, with 6 bases in between. CDR3 in DNA: TGTGCCATCAGTGACAGGGCCACAGATACGCAGTATTTT. Amino acid sequence: CAISDRATDTQYF.

This clone was seen just once. This chain links TRBV13 with TRBJ2-7; D might be TRBD1 or TRBD2, each matching 5 bases. Germline V gene data show CDR1 as PRHDT and CDR2 as FYEKMQ (reference sequence). V gave up 4 bases and J gave up 7 bases, with 20 bases separating them. The CDR3 has 15 amino acids. The CDR3 spells CASSSHRSGTWEQYF. In DNA form, the CDR3 reads TGTGCCAGCAGCTCCCACCGTTCGGGGACGTGGGAGCAGTACTTC.